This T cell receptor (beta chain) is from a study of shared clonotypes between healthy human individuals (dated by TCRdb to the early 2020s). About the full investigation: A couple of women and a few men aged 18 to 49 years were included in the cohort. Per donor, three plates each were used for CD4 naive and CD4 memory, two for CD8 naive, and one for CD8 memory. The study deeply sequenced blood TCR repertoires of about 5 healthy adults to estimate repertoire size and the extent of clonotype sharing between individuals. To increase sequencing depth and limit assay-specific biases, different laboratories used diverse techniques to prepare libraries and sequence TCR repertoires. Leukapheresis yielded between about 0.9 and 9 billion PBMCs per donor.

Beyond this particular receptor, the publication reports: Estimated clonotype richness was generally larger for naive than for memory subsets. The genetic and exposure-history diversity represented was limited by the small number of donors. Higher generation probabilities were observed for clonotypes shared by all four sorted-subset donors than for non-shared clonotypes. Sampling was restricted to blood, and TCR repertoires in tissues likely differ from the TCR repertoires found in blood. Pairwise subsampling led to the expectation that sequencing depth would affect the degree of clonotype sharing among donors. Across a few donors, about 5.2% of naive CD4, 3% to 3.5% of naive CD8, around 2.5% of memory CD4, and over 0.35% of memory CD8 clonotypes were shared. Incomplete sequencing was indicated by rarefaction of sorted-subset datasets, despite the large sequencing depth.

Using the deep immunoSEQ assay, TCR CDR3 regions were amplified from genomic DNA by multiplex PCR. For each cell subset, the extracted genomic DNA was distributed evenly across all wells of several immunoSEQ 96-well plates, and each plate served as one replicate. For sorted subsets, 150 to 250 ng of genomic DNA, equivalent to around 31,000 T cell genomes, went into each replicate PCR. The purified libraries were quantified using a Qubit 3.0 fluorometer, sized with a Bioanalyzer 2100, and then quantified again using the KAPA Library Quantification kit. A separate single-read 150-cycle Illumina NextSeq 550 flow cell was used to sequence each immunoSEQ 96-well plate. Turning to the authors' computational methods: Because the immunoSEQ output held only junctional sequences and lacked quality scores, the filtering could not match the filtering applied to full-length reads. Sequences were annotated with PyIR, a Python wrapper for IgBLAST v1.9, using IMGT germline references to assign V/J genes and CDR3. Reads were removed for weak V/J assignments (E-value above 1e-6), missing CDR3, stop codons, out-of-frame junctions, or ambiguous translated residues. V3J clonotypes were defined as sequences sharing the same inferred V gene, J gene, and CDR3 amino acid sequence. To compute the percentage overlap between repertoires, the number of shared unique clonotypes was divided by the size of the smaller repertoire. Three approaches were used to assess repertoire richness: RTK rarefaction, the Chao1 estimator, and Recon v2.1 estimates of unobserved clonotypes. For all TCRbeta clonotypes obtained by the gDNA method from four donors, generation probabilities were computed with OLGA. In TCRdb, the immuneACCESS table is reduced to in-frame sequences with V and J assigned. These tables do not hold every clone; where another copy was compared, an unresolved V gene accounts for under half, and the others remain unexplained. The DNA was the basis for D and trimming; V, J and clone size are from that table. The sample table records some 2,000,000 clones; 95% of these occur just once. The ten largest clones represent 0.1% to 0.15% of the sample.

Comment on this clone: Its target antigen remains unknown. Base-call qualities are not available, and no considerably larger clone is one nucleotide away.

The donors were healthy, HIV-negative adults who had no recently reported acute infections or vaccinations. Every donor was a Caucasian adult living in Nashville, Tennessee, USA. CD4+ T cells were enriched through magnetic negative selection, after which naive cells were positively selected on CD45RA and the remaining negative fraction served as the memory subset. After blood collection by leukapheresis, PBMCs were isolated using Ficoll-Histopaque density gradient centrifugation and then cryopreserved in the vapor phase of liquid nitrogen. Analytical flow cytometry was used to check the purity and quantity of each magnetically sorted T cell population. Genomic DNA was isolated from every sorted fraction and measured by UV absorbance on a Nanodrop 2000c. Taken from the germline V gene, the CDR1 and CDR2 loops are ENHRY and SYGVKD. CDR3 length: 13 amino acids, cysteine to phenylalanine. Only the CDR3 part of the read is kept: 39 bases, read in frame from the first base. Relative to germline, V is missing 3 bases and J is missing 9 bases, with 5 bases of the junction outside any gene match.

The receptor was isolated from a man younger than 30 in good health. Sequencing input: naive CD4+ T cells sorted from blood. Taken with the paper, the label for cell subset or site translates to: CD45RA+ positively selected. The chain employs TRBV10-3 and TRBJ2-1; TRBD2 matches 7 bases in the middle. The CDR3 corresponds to CAISEGDYSEQFF. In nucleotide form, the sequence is TGTGCCATCAGTGAAGGGGACTATTCTGAGCAGTTCTTC.